This T cell receptor beta chain comes out of a study of blood T cell repertoires in COVID-19 (dated by TCRdb to 2019 to 2021). In terms of the full investigation: Collaborator samples came from the United States, Italy and Spain and covered acute and convalescent phases of COVID-19. The material from the prospective study consisted of cDNA or gDNA derived from T cells, B-cell-depleted T cells, or PBMCs. Subjects who had been exposed to COVID-19, were actively infected with it, or had recovered from it provided the deeply sampled blood TCRbeta repertoires that made up the dataset. Samples were obtained from the ongoing ImmuneRACE study (first 160 participants) and from 950 to 1,500 subjects provided by 6 global collaborators. The repertoires were made available in a free public database intended to serve as a resource for research on the immune response to SARS-CoV-2. Sample metadata almost always included a de-identified subject ID, COVID-19 status, age in years and sex. Where available, HLA class I and class II types were taken from metadata supplied by the sample provider and were not determined by assay-based typing. What the research found in general, with its limitations: How much clinical and demographic metadata was included differed by source and by participant, and the metadata was provided uncurated.

Reading from cysteine to phenylalanine, the CDR3 counts 12 amino acids. Just CDR3 DNA is preserved here, 36 bases in frame from base 1. Between the V and J ends, shortened by 7 bases and 6 bases respectively, the junction contains 10 bases. As encoded in the germline V gene, CDR1 is MDHEN while CDR2 is SYDVKM. The immunoSEQ Assay, a bias-controlled multiplex PCR, was used to amplify TCRbeta CDR3 regions from genomic DNA. The authors' analysis ran thus. Nucleated cell counts per sample were estimated from amplification of reference gene primers within the assay. To quantify the absolute abundance of each unique TCRbeta CDR3 rearrangement, sequence reads were collapsed and filtered. Productive Simpson clonality was computed per sample as the square root of Simpson's diversity index over productive rearrangements. The table comes from immuneACCESS by way of TCRdb, which keeps in-frame sequences with V and J called. Part of the clones is missing from these tables; in studies checked, under half for an unresolved V gene and the rest for unknown reasons. V and J calls plus clone size are reproduced from that table; the DNA served to infer D and trimming. Recorded for this sample are approximately 130,000 clones; under 90% of them occurred a single time. The top ten constitute under 4% of the sample.

Regarding this clone: This receptor's antigen is unknown. No clone much larger than this one lies a single base away; base qualities are absent.

The collaborating institutions used their own protocols to collect whole blood in K2EDTA tubes. For TCRbeta analysis, collaborators shipped samples as frozen whole blood, isolated PBMCs, or DNA extracted from either of those sample types. This receptor was taken from a man aged 60 to 69 with acute or convalescent COVID-19. Material: peripheral blood. The chain links TRBV28 with TRBJ2-4, with TRBD1 tentatively as D gene (6 bases match). The CDR3 has the sequence CASTQDRNIQYF. The nucleotide sequence reads as follows: TGTGCCAGCACCCAGGACAGAAACATTCAGTACTTC.